This T cell receptor (beta chain) was sequenced in a study of T cell responses to AZD1222 COVID-19 vaccine. Study results and limitations: The span of vaccine-associated CD4 TCRs extended across spike, with dominance at 160-218 and 743-854. Spike-specific TCR breadth and depth grew following two AZD1222 doses. White British ancestry dominated among donors, who included more females, and clonal diversity was possibly underestimated.

The V gene lost 4 bases and the J gene lost 1 base, with 5 bases spanning the gap. Germline V CDR1 and CDR2: SGHRS, YFSETQ. The CDR3 contains 12 residues. With regard to this clone: The antigen is undetermined.

Only in-frame clones appear in the TCRdb table, and some are missing; sequencing was by immunoSEQ multiplex PCR. The sample holds 120,000 to 150,000 clones, around 91% seen once. This sample comprised peripheral blood, obtained on day 0 of AZD1222 vaccination. The clonotype originates from an adult in good health. V is TRBV5-1 and J is TRBJ1-1; TRBD1 might be the D (5 bases). This CDR3 reads CASSTGNTEAFF. The CDR3 DNA reads as TGCGCCAGCAGCACAGGGAACACTGAAGCTTTCTTT.